Below, 22 T cell receptor beta chains from the same sample are listed, as sequenced in a study of blood T cell repertoires in COVID-19. Method: immunoSEQ multiplex PCR; TCRdb's copy keeps in-frame clones and lacks some. The profile covers over 150,000 clones, with around 85% appearing a single time and roughly 12% taken by the ten largest. Sequenced material: peripheral blood. The source is a woman aged 50 to 65 with acute or convalescent COVID-19.

As to this clone: Other DNA sequences in this sample translate to the same CDR3. The chain carries TRBV15 and TRBJ1-2; 8 bases align to TRBD1. V shed 5 bases, J shed 4 bases, and the junction held 6 bases outside the gene matches. This CDR3 has 14 residues. The germline V gene encodes CDR1 LNHNV and CDR2 YYDKDF (reference sequence). The CDR3 region is CATSPDREGYGYTF. CDR3 sequence (DNA): TGTGCCACCAGCCCGGACAGGGAAGGCTATGGCTACACCTTC.

The chain carries TRBV15 and TRBJ1-4; D gene unclear. Trimming stripped 0 bases from V and 5 bases from J, with 10 bases between. Germline V gene lookup returns CDR1 LNHNV and CDR2 YYDKDF (reference sequence). The CDR3 contains 15 residues. The CDR3 protein is CATSRDLETNEKLFF. In DNA form, the CDR3 reads TGTGCCACCAGCAGAGATCTAGAGACGAATGAAAAACTGTTTTTT.

This clone appeared once. This chain uses TRBV3-1 (or the pseudogene TRBV3-2) with TRBJ2-7; 9 positions match TRBD1. Per the germline V gene, CDR1 is LGHDT and CDR2 is YNNKEL (reference sequence). J lost 3 bases, V lost 4 bases, and 7 bases had no gene match. The length of the CDR3 is 15 residues. Here the CDR3 DNA reads TGTGCCAGCAGCCTCTCAAAGACAGGGGGCTACGAGCAGTACTTC. Amino acids: CASSLSKTGGYEQYF.

CDR3 loop: CASMERKFSGNTIYF. CDR3 sequence (DNA): TGTGCCAGTATGGAGAGAAAATTCTCTGGAAACACCATATATTTT. The V and J genes are TRBV19 and TRBJ1-3; D uncertain. The germline V and J ends were trimmed by 7 bases and 0 bases, with 13 bases remaining between them. The germline gives CDR1 LNHDA, CDR2 SQIVND (reference sequence). This CDR3 is 15 amino acids long.

As DNA, the CDR3 is TGTGCCAGCAGGGGGACTCAGGGCTCACCCCTCCACTTT. Its translation is CASRGTQGSPLHF. The V gene is TRBV12-3 or TRBV12-4, the J gene TRBJ1-6, with a tentative D call TRBD1 (5 bases). The CDR3 runs to 13 residues. The V end was cut by 6 bases, the J end by 10 bases, with 13 bases between.

The rearrangement links TRBV5-4 to TRBJ2-3; 8 bases align to TRBD1. V lost 4 bases and J lost 4; bases outside the gene matches: 11. Germline CDR1 reads SGHNT; CDR2 reads YYREEE (reference sequence). CDR3 size: 16 residues. In DNA form, the CDR3 reads TGTGCCAGCAGCAGATTTGGCAGGGGGCAGGCAGATACGCAGTATTTT. The encoded protein is CASSRFGRGQADTQYF.

The chain is built from TRBV19 and TRBJ1-4; 7 positions agree with TRBD1. V shed 6 bases and J 3 bases; nucleotides not matched to a gene: 7. This CDR3 is 15 amino acids long. The germline V gene encodes CDR1 LNHDA and CDR2 SQIVND (reference sequence). CDR3 DNA: TGTGCCAGTAGGAACAGGGGTTGGGCTAATGAAAAACTGTTTTTT. Amino acids: CASRNRGWANEKLFF.

The chain uses TRBV21-1 and TRBJ1-5; the table's D call, TRBD1, has no DNA check behind it. TRBV21-1 is flagged as a pseudogene. This CDR3 has 17 residues. CDR3 loop: CASSRSGGRIGNQPQHF. The CDR3 bases are TGTGCCAGCAGCAGATCAGGGGGACGTATTGGCAATCAGCCCCAGCATTTT.

The V gene is TRBV5-1, the J gene TRBJ1-2, with no clear D. CDR1 and CDR2 (germline): SGHRS, YFSETQ. The V end lost 0 bases, the J end lost 4 bases, and 10 bases lay between the germline ends. The CDR3 covers 14 residues. The CDR3 DNA reads as TGCGCCAGCAGCTTGGAAGAGGGCACCTATGGCTACACCTTC. Its protein is CASSLEEGTYGYTF.

This chain uses TRBV5-1 with TRBJ1-2; D might be TRBD1 (6 bases). The CDR3 runs 13 residues. Trimming took off 3 bases at V and 5 bases at J, with 11 bases between the two ends. Germline V gives CDR1 SGHRS, CDR2 YFSETQ. The CDR3 sequence: CASSSAGDYGYTF. CDR3 DNA sequence: TGCGCCAGCAGCTCTGCAGGGGATTATGGCTACACCTTC.

The chain links TRBV3-1 (or the pseudogene TRBV3-2) to TRBJ1-4; the match to TRBD1 covers 10 bases. This CDR3 region has 15 residues. The J segment lost 8 bases and the V segment lost 3 bases, leaving 6 bases of the junction unmatched. Germline-derived CDR1 and CDR2 are LGHDT and YNNKEL (reference sequence). Here the CDR3 DNA reads TGTGCCAGCAGCCATGGGCGACAGGGGGCAGAAAAACTGTTTTTT. Translated: CASSHGRQGAEKLFF.

This clone has a handful of counts. J is TRBJ1-4 and V is TRBV4-3; D is unclear. Looked up from germline, CDR1 is LGHNA and CDR2 is YSLEER. The CDR3 runs to 15 residues. V lost 5 bases, J lost 1 base, and 11 bases lay in between. DNA of the CDR3: TGCGCCAGCAGCGTATCCTCAGGAACTAATGAAAAACTGTTTTTT. This translates into CASSVSSGTNEKLFF.

The chain has TRBV18 and TRBJ2-7; 11 bases are shared with TRBD2. J was trimmed by 0 bases and V by 3 bases; bases with no gene match: 1. Per the germline V gene, CDR1 is KGHSH and CDR2 is LQKENI. The CDR3 has 15 residues. CDR3 DNA: TGTGCCAGCTCACCGGGACTAGCGGTCTCCTACGAGCAGTACTTC. The encoded protein is CASSPGLAVSYEQYF.

The chain joins TRBV20-1 to TRBJ2-7, with D hard to call. Trimming shortened V by 3 bases and J by 2 bases, and 8 bases separated the two germline ends. Looked up from germline, CDR1 is DFQATT and CDR2 is SNEGSKA (reference sequence). CDR3 length equals 12 residues. The CDR3 bases are TGCAGTGCTAGTGGGTTAGCCTACGAGCAGTACTTC. Residues: CSASGLAYEQYF.

As concerns this clone: Other DNA sequences in the sample encode the same CDR3. The rearrangement uses TRBV19 and TRBJ1-5; possibly TRBD1 for D (6 bases). The CDR3 is made up of 13 amino acids. With 3 bases removed from V and 4 bases from J, the gap between germline ends came to 7 bases. The germline V gene encodes CDR1 LNHDA and CDR2 SQIVND (reference sequence). The chain's CDR3 is CASSITGNQPQHF. The CDR3 nucleotides are TGTGCCAGTAGTATCACAGGGAATCAGCCCCAGCATTTT.

This rearrangement joins TRBV5-6 to TRBJ2-1, with D possibly TRBD2 on 5 matching bases. This CDR3 region has 12 residues. CDR1 is SGHDT and CDR2 is YYEEEE in the germline V gene. The V gene lost 0 bases and the J gene lost 9 bases, with 7 bases spanning the gap. The CDR3 region is CASSLESGEQFF. The CDR3 nucleotides are TGTGCCAGCAGCTTGGAAAGCGGTGAGCAGTTCTTC.

The chain links TRBV5-1 to TRBJ1-2, with TRBD1 matching 8 bases. The CDR3 runs 15 residues. V was clipped by 3 bases and J by 4 bases; unmatched bases: 8. Germline V gene sequence: CDR1 SGHRS, CDR2 YFSETQ. In DNA, the CDR3 is TGCGCCAGCAGCTCTGACAGGGGATCTTTCTATGGCTACACCTTC. Translating it yields CASSSDRGSFYGYTF.

This clone is a singleton in its sample. The rearrangement links TRBV7-2 to TRBJ2-1, with D perhaps TRBD2 (5 bases). The CDR3 contains 15 residues. The germline gives CDR1 SGHTA, CDR2 FQGNSA. Trimming removed 7 bases at V and 4 bases at J, with 17 bases between. The CDR3 sequence is CASKIHSAPYNEQFF. The CDR3 bases are TGTGCCAGCAAGATCCATAGCGCGCCGTACAATGAGCAGTTCTTC.

This chain links TRBV4-2 with TRBJ1-4; 9 nucleotides align to TRBD1. V dropped 5 bases and J dropped 8; count of bases not matched to a gene: 6. The CDR3 runs 14 residues. The germline V gene encodes CDR1 LGHNA and CDR2 YNFKEQ. This chain's CDR3 is CASSLQGANEKLFF. The CDR3, as DNA: TGTGCCAGCAGCTTACAGGGGGCGAACGAAAAACTGTTTTTT.

The chain has TRBV19 and TRBJ2-7; 7 bases fit TRBD2. With 1 base clipped from V and 0 bases from J, the junction kept 3 bases outside the gene matches. The CDR3 consists of 15 residues. CDR1 and CDR2 (germline): LNHDA, SQIVND (reference sequence). CDR3 amino acids: CASSIVLAGSYEQYF. CDR3 nucleotides: TGTGCCAGTAGTATAGTCTTAGCGGGCTCCTACGAGCAGTACTTC.

The V gene is TRBV6-2 or TRBV6-3, the J gene TRBJ1-1; tentatively, D is TRBD1 (5 bases). V was trimmed by 3 bases and J by 7 bases, leaving 27 bases between them. Per the germline V gene, CDR1 is MNHEY and CDR2 is SVGEGT. The CDR3 extends over 18 amino acids. CDR3 DNA sequence: TGTGCCAGCAGTTATTCAGGGTCAACACGTATCCCATCGGGTGAAGCTTTCTTT. Protein product: CASSYSGSTRIPSGEAFF.

The chain links TRBV6-1 to TRBJ2-7; TRBD1 aligns across 11 bases. The V gene's germline CDR1 is MNHNS and CDR2 SASEGT. The V segment lost 3 bases and the J segment 6 bases; nucleotides outside the gene matches: 7. The length of the CDR3 is 15 residues. The CDR3 protein is CASSDRTGGAGEQYF. The CDR3 DNA reads as TGTGCCAGCAGTGACCGGACAGGGGGCGCAGGCGAGCAGTACTTC.